Listed below are T cell receptor beta chains from one sample, sequenced in a study of tumor-infiltrating lymphocytes in primary liver carcinoma. TCRdb re-derived calls from the multiplex PCR reads in MiXCR, one entry per CDR3 protein. This sample has some 120,000 distinct CDR3 sequences; about 59% occur once, and the top ten carry about a tenth. Input material: liver tumor tissue from sampling region 1. The receptors shown here come from a woman aged 55 to 70 with primary liver carcinoma and hepatitis B virus infection. CDR3s include the opening cysteine and the closing phenylalanine or tryptophan. D genes are given only for firm matches. Clone size appears in some rows only: once, few, many, or a class for an expanded clone.

v_gene	d_gene	j_gene	abundance	CDR3aa	CDR3nt
TRBV28	-	TRBJ2-1	few	CASSSVGTLSYNEQFF	TGTGCCAGCAGTTCCGTGGGGACATTATCCTACAATGAGCAGTTCTTC
TRBV5-6	TRBD2	TRBJ2-7	-	CASSSQIAGSYEQYF	TGTGCCAGCAGTTCCCAGATAGCGGGCTCCTACGAGCAGTACTTC
TRBV11-1	-	TRBJ2-1	-	CISSLGGTTYNEQFF	TGTATCAGCAGCTTAGGGGGGACAACCTACAATGAGCAGTTCTTC
TRBV5-4	-	TRBJ1-3	-	CASSRSPRGNTVYF	TGTGCCAGCAGCCGGAGCCCGAGGGGAAACACCGTATATTTT
TRBV11-2	-	TRBJ2-6	many	CASSPRTYSGANVLTF	TGTGCCAGCAGCCCGCGAACATACTCTGGGGCCAACGTCCTGACTTTC
TRBV11-1	-	TRBJ2-3	-	CTSSLQRTYTQYF	TGTACCAGCAGCTTACAGCGAACATATACGCAGTATTTT
TRBV1	-	TRBJ2-1	once	CTISIPSLRPGGSVDNEQFF	TGCACCATCAGCATTCCATCCCTCCGACCCGGCGGGAGCGTCGACAATGAGCAGTTCTTC
TRBV11-3	-	TRBJ2-7	many	CASSLDKGYEQYF	TGTGCCAGCAGCTTAGACAAAGGCTACGAGCAGTACTTC
TRBV7-8	TRBD2	TRBJ2-3	-	CASSRMGLDLSGTDTQYF	TGCGCCAGCAGCCGTATGGGACTAGATCTATCTGGCACAGATACGCAGTATTTT
TRBV11-3	TRBD1	TRBJ2-1	-	CASNDRGPCNEQFF	TGTGCCAGCAATGACAGGGGGCCTTGCAATGAGCAGTTCTTC
TRBV6-5	-	TRBJ1-3	few	CASCYRFQGGSGNTIYF	TGTGCCAGCTGTTACCGGTTCCAAGGCGGGTCGGGAAACACCATATATTTT
TRBV28	TRBD2	TRBJ2-1	-	CASMLAGPLNEQFF	TGTGCCAGCATGCTAGCGGGACCCCTCAATGAGCAGTTCTTC
TRBV14	-	TRBJ1-5	-	CAGSQAGTGQPQHF	TGTGCCGGCAGCCAAGCGGGTACCGGACAGCCCCAGCATTTT
TRBV6-6	-	TRBJ2-2	-	CAGSRKVAHTGELFF	TGTGCCGGCAGCAGGAAGGTGGCGCACACCGGCGAGCTGTTTTTT
TRBV29-1	-	TRBJ2-3	many	CSVEIATDTQYF	TGCAGCGTAGAAATTGCTACGGATACGCAGTATTTT
TRBV11-2	-	TRBJ2-5	-	CASSLRLADSQETQYF	TGTGCCAGCAGCCTGAGACTGGCAGACTCCCAAGAGACCCAGTACTTC
TRBV12-3/TRBV12-4	-	TRBJ2-1	many	CASSVGGEQFF	TGTGCCAGCAGTGTGGGTGGCGAGCAGTTCTTC
TRBV11-1	-	TRBJ2-6	-	CASSPSGAGANILTF	TGTGCCAGCAGCCCCTCTGGGGCTGGGGCCAACATCCTGACCTTC
TRBV24-1	-	TRBJ1-2	once	CATSALGLSGYTF	TGTGCCACCAGTGCCCTGGGCCTGTCGGGCTACACCTTC
TRBV29-1	-	TRBJ2-4	once	CSVEDGARNIQYF	TGCAGCGTTGAAGACGGGGCCCGAAACATTCAATACTTC
TRBV11-1	TRBD1	TRBJ2-6	-	CTSSARTGTPGANVLTF	TGTACTAGCAGCGCCAGGACAGGGACTCCTGGGGCCAACGTCCTGACTTTC
TRBV12-3/TRBV12-4	-	TRBJ2-1	-	CVSGLGNNEQFF	TGTGTCAGCGGTTTAGGCAACAATGAGCAGTTCTTC
TRBV11-2	TRBD2	TRBJ2-3	-	CASSLGGLTYTSDAQYF	TGTGCCAGCAGCTTAGGGGGACTAACGTACACATCAGATGCGCAGTATTTC
TRBV24-1	-	TRBJ2-1	few	CATSDSPRSRSDEQFF	TGTGCCACCAGTGATTCCCCAAGGAGTAGGTCGGATGAGCAGTTCTTC
TRBV10-3	TRBD1	TRBJ2-2	few	CAISPGTGGASTGELFF	TGTGCCATCAGCCCGGGGACAGGGGGCGCAAGCACCGGGGAGCTGTTTTTT
TRBV11-2	-	TRBJ2-1	-	CAISLRDLYSEQFF	TGTGCCATCAGCCTCCGGGACCTTTACAGTGAGCAGTTCTTC
TRBV6-6	-	TRBJ1-4	-	CASSCSNRRNEKLFF	TGTGCCAGCAGTTGCTCGAACAGGCGAAATGAAAAACTGTTTTTT
TRBV30	-	TRBJ2-5	many	CAWSDGLAPQETQYF	TGTGCCTGGAGTGATGGCCTAGCGCCGCAAGAGACCCAGTACTTC
TRBV12-3/TRBV12-4	TRBD1	TRBJ1-3	many	CASSRGQAGAGNTIYF	TGTGCCAGCAGCCGCGGACAGGCCGGTGCTGGAAACACCATATATTTT
TRBV15	-	TRBJ2-1	once	CATSRVSTTEQFF	TGTGCCACCAGCAGAGTTTCGACCACCGAGCAGTTCTTC
TRBV11-2	TRBD2	TRBJ2-3	-	CASSPSLSGRAYTQYF	TGTGCCAGCAGCCCCAGTCTCAGCGGGAGGGCCTATACGCAGTATTTT
TRBV12-3/TRBV12-4	TRBD2	TRBJ2-1	many	CATSSPGGRPLNEQFF	TGTGCCACCTCCTCCCCGGGAGGGCGCCCATTGAATGAGCAGTTCTTC
TRBV11-2	-	TRBJ2-7	-	CVNSLDLPWYEQYF	TGTGTCAACAGCTTAGATTTACCCTGGTACGAGCAGTACTTC
TRBV5-6	-	TRBJ2-2	-	CASSLRAGALIGELLF	TGTGCCAGCAGCTTACGTGCGGGGGCCCTCATCGGGGAGCTGTTATTT
TRBV11-2	-	TRBJ2-3	-	CASSLGREIDTQCF	TGTGCCAGCAGCTTAGGCAGGGAGATCGATACACAGTGTTTT
TRBV11-3	-	TRBJ2-3	-	CTNSFRTSTDTQYF	TGTACCAATAGCTTCAGGACTAGCACAGATACGCAGTATTTT
TRBV2	-	TRBJ2-7	-	CASSDSGHSEDEQYF	TGTGCCAGCAGTGATTCAGGACACTCCGAGGACGAGCAGTACTTC
TRBV6-5	-	TRBJ1-4	-	CASRPTATNEELFF	TGTGCCAGTAGACCGACAGCAACTAATGAAGAACTGTTTTTT
TRBV5-1	TRBD2	TRBJ2-1	few	CASSWRLAAPSWNEQFF	TGCGCCAGCAGCTGGCGGCTAGCGGCCCCGTCGTGGAATGAGCAGTTCTTC
TRBV14	-	TRBJ1-2	-	CASSLPGALTHGYAF	TGTGCCAGCAGCCTTCCCGGGGCGCTGACCCATGGCTACGCCTTC
TRBV11-2	TRBD2	TRBJ2-3	-	CASSSGLAGRTYTQYF	TGTGCCAGCAGCTCTGGACTAGCGGGGCGCACATATACGCAGTATTTT
TRBV5-4	TRBD1	TRBJ1-1	once	CANSNQDREGAEAFF	TGTGCCAACAGCAACCAGGACAGGGAAGGTGCGGAAGCTTTCTTT
TRBV11-1	TRBD1	TRBJ2-1	-	CASSEIMTGREQFF	TGTGCCAGCAGTGAGATCATGACAGGGCGGGAGCAGTTCTTC
TRBV28	-	TRBJ2-5	-	CASSFPARGRGVTQYF	TGTGCCAGCAGTTTTCCAGCGAGAGGGCGGGGAGTTACCCAGTACTTC
TRBV4-2	TRBD2	TRBJ2-7	once	CDSSLNGRADGEQYF	TGTGACAGCAGCCTTAATGGGAGGGCGGATGGAGAGCAGTACTTC
TRBV24-1	-	TRBJ2-6	-	CATSEGRGEANVLTF	TGTGCCACCAGCGAGGGAAGGGGCGAGGCCAACGTCCTGACTTTC
TRBV6-1	TRBD1	TRBJ1-5	-	CANSDCGTRDRYQPQHF	TGTGCCAACAGTGATTGCGGGACCCGGGACAGGTATCAGCCCCAGCATTTT
TRBV5-1	-	TRBJ2-3	-	CASSLESLGDAQYF	TGCGCCAGCAGCCTAGAGTCCCTGGGAGATGCACAGTATTTT
TRBV29-1	TRBD2	TRBJ2-1	many	CSVRAGGNEQFF	TGCAGCGTTAGGGCGGGAGGCAATGAGCAGTTCTTC
TRBV7-9	-	TRBJ1-2	-	CASSSERGNYGYTF	TGTGCCAGCAGCTCCGAGAGGGGCAACTATGGCTACACCTTC